This T cell receptor beta chain was retrieved from a study of memory CD4+ T cells and cytomegalovirus serostatus. Background on the study: Donors were healthy Belgian adults, several CMV seropositive and under 30 seronegative.

The junction had 4 bases not matched to a gene; V was cut back by 2 bases and J by 7 bases. The CDR3 contains 14 residues. Germline loops: CDR1 MNHNS, CDR2 SASEGT. This clone was recorded a few times. Single viable CD3+CD4+CD8-CD45RO+ cells were sorted as the memory CD4+ T cells. Authors' data handling: After removing out-of-frame reads, 2 million to 2.5 million distinct TCRbeta sequences remained. Some clones are missing from TCRdb's copy, which holds only in-frame ones; the method was immunoSEQ multiplex PCR. The D gene and trimming were derived from the DNA, and the V and J assignments and clone size from that table. Of 45,000 to 55,000 clones listed, 75% to 85% are singletons.

This TCR derives from an adult in good health and CMV-seronegative. The chain uses TRBV6-1 and TRBJ1-3; TRBD1 agrees at 8 bases. Sequencing input: memory CD4+ T cells from blood. Here the CDR3 reads CASSEPGQGNTIYF. For the CDR3, the DNA is TGTGCCAGCAGTGAACCTGGACAGGGCAACACCATATATTTT.